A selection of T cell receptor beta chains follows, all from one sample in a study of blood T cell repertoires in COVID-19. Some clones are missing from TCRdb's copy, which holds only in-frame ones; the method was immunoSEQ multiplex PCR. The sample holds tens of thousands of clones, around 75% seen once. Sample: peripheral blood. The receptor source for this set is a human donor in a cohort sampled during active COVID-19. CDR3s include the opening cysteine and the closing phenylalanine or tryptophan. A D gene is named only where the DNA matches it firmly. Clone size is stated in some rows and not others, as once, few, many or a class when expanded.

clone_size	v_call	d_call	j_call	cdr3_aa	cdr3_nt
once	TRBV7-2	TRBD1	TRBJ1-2	CASSERQGDLGYTF	TGTGCCAGCAGCGAACGACAGGGGGATCTTGGCTACACCTTC
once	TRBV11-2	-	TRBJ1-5	CASSLNHGGESNQPQHF	TGTGCCAGCAGCTTGAATCACGGAGGTGAAAGCAATCAGCCCCAGCATTTT
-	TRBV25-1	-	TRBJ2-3	CASSDSGAGLDTQYF	TGTGCCAGCAGTGATTCAGGGGCCGGGCTAGATACGCAGTATTTT
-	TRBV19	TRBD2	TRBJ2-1	CASSRLAGGPDEQFF	TGTGCCAGTTCACGACTAGCGGGAGGGCCGGATGAGCAGTTCTTC
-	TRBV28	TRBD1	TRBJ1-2	CASSLGGGLNGYTF	TGTGCCAGCAGCCTAGGGGGCGGGCTAAATGGCTACACCTTC
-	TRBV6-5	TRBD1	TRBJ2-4	CASRTGGQAKNIQYF	TGTGCCAGCAGGACAGGGGGCCAAGCCAAAAACATTCAGTACTTC
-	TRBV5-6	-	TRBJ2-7	CASRGRDSSYEQYF	TGTGCCAGCCGGGGGCGGGACAGCTCCTACGAGCAGTACTTC
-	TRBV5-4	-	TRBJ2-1	CASSLALAPEVGQFF	TGTGCCAGCAGCTTGGCGCTAGCGCCGGAGGTCGGGCAGTTCTTC
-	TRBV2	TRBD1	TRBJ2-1	CASEGQGVKNEQFF	TGTGCCAGCGAAGGACAGGGGGTAAAGAATGAGCAGTTCTTC
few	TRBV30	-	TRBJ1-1	CAWSLGAELEAFF	TGTGCCTGGAGTCTGGGGGCTGAACTTGAAGCTTTCTTT
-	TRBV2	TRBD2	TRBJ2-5	CASTNSEAGEAETQYF	TGTGCCAGCACCAACTCGGAGGCGGGAGAGGCGGAGACCCAGTACTTC
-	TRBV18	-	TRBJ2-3	CASSPTSTDTQYF	TGTGCCAGCTCACCAACTAGCACAGATACGCAGTATTTT
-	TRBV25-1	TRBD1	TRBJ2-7	CASSELGRGPYEQYF	TGTGCCAGCAGTGAATTGGGCAGGGGGCCATACGAGCAGTACTTC
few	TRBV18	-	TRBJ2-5	CASSPEGVERETQYF	TGTGCCAGCTCACCAGAGGGAGTCGAGCGGGAGACCCAGTACTTC
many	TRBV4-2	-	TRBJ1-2	CASSLRTEVYGYTF	TGTGCCAGCAGCCTTCGGACAGAAGTCTATGGCTACACCTTC
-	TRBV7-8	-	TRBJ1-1	CASSPYTEAFF	TGTGCCAGCAGCCCCTACACTGAAGCTTTCTTT
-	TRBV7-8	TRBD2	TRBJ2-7	CASSRGTSGVNEQYF	TGTGCCAGCAGCCGAGGGACTAGCGGGGTAAACGAGCAGTACTTC
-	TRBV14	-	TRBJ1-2	CASSQDLPTNYGYTF	TGTGCCAGCAGCCAAGATCTACCCACTAACTATGGCTACACCTTC
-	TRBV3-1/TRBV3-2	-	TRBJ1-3	CASSLVEGNTIYF	TGTGCCAGCAGCCTCGTCGAGGGAAACACCATATATTTT
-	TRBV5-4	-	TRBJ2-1	CASSDQLGQSYNEQFF	TGTGCCAGCAGTGACCAGCTGGGACAATCTTACAATGAGCAGTTCTTC
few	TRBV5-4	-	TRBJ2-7	CASSPTPSYEQYF	TGTGCCAGCAGCCCGACACCCTCCTACGAGCAGTACTTC
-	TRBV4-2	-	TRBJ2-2	CASSQGGDTGELFF	TGTGCCAGCAGCCAAGGGGGGGACACCGGGGAGCTGTTTTTT
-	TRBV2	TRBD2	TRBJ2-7	CASLGGSAGEQYF	TGTGCCAGCTTGGGAGGGAGTGCAGGCGAGCAGTACTTC
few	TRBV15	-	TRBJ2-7	CATSGERHATYEQYF	TGTGCCACCAGCGGGGAGAGGCACGCCACCTACGAGCAGTACTTC
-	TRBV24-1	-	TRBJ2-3	CATSDYAPTGTDTQYF	TGTGCCACCAGTGATTACGCTCCCACTGGCACAGATACGCAGTATTTT
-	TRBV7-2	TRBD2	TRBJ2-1	CASSLREGQNEQFF	TGTGCCAGCAGCTTGCGGGAGGGCCAAAATGAGCAGTTCTTC
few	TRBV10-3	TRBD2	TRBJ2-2	CAIRSGGPTGELFF	TGTGCCATCAGGTCGGGAGGGCCTACCGGGGAGCTGTTTTTT
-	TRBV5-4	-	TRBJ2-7	CASSLTSSYEQYF	TGTGCCAGCAGCTTGACAAGCTCCTACGAGCAGTACTTC
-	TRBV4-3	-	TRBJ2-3	CASSQVLGDTDTQYF	TGCGCCAGCAGCCAAGTTTTGGGAGACACAGATACGCAGTATTTT
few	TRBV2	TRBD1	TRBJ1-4	CASSERQGRWGEKLFF	TGTGCCAGCAGTGAACGACAGGGCCGCTGGGGTGAAAAACTGTTTTTT
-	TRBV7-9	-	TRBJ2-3	CASSPQSSTDTQYF	TGTGCCAGCAGCCCCCAGTCTAGCACAGATACGCAGTATTTT
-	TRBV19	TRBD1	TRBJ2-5	CASTRTGGTQETQYF	TGTGCCAGTACAAGGACAGGGGGTACCCAAGAGACCCAGTACTTC
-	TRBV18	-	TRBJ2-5	CASSPSFQETQYF	TGTGCCAGCTCACCGTCGTTCCAAGAGACCCAGTACTTC
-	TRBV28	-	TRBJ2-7	CASSLTESSYEQYF	TGTGCCAGCAGTTTAACTGAATCGTCCTACGAGCAGTACTTC
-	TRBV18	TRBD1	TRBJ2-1	CASSPGQGPYNEQFF	TGTGCCAGCTCGCCGGGACAGGGCCCCTACAATGAGCAGTTCTTC
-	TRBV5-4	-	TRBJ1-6	CASSLDSRSPLHF	TGTGCCAGCAGCTTGGACAGTAGATCACCCCTCCACTTT
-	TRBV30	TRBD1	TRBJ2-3	CAWTQGAFRSTDTQYF	TGTGCCTGGACCCAGGGGGCCTTCAGGTCCACAGATACGCAGTATTTT
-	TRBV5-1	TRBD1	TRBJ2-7	CASSPPGQPYEQYF	TGCGCCAGCAGCCCGCCGGGACAGCCCTACGAGCAGTACTTC
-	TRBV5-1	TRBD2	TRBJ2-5	CASSLVGGGGETQYF	TGCGCCAGCAGCTTGGTCGGGGGGGGCGGTGAGACCCAGTACTTC
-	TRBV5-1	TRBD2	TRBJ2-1	CASRSGTGTSGRSRSYNEQFF	TGCGCCAGCAGATCCGGGACCGGGACTAGCGGGAGGTCCCGCTCCTACAATGAGCAGTTCTTC
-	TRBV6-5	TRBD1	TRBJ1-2	CATATGVNYGYTF	TGTGCCACCGCTACAGGGGTGAACTATGGCTACACCTTC
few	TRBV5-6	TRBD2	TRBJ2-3	CATGLAGADTQYF	TGTGCCACCGGACTAGCGGGAGCAGATACGCAGTATTTT
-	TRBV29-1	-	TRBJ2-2	CSVQQGSDTGELFF	TGCAGCGTTCAACAGGGTAGCGACACCGGGGAGCTGTTTTTT
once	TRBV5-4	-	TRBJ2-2	CASSFGTTNTGELFF	TGTGCCAGCAGCTTCGGGACAACGAACACCGGGGAGCTGTTTTTT
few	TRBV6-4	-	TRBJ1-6	CASSLTILNSPLHF	TGTGCCAGCAGCCTGACAATTCTTAATTCACCCCTCCACTTT
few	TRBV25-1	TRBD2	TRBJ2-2	CASSDPGTTAQLTGELFF	TGTGCCAGCAGTGACCCCGGGACTACGGCACAGCTGACCGGGGAGCTGTTTTTT
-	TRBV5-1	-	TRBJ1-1	CASSLDSPFTEAFF	TGCGCCAGCAGCTTGGACAGTCCTTTCACTGAAGCTTTCTTT
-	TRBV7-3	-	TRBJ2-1	CASSFGGGSTDNEQFF	TGTGCCAGCAGCTTCGGGGGCGGGAGCACAGACAATGAGCAGTTCTTC
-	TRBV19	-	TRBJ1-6	CASSIDLDFRRSPLHF	TGTGCCAGTAGTATAGATTTGGACTTCCGTCGTTCACCCCTCCACTTT
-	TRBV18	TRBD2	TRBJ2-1	CASSPPGAGAGREQFF	TGTGCCAGCTCACCACCAGGAGCGGGGGCTGGTAGAGAGCAGTTCTTC
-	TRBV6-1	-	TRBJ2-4	CASSAGLALAKNIQYF	TGTGCCAGCAGTGCCGGGTTGGCGCTAGCCAAAAACATTCAGTACTTC
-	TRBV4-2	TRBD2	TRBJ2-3	CASSPRTSGYTDTQYF	TGTGCCAGCAGCCCCCGGACTAGCGGCTACACAGATACGCAGTATTTT
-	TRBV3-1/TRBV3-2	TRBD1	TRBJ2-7	CASSQEHRGARCEQYF	TGTGCCAGCAGCCAAGAGCACAGGGGAGCCCGGTGCGAGCAGTACTTC
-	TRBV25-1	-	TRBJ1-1	CASSTGFTEAFF	TGTGCCAGCAGTACGGGATTCACTGAAGCTTTCTTT
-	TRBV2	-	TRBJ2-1	CASRQGDNEQFF	TGTGCCAGCAGGCAGGGTGACAATGAGCAGTTCTTC
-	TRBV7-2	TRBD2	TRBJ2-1	CASSRDYRDEQFF	TGTGCCAGCAGCAGGGACTACCGCGATGAGCAGTTCTTC
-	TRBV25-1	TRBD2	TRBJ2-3	CASSEMAGDPRPADTQYF	TGTGCCAGCAGTGAAATGGCGGGGGACCCTCGTCCTGCAGATACGCAGTATTTT
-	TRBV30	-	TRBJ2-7	CAWSTSNQGSSYEQYF	TGTGCCTGGAGTACTTCTAACCAGGGGAGCTCCTACGAGCAGTACTTC
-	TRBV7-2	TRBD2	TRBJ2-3	CASSLRSSGGSDTQYF	TGTGCCAGCAGCTTAAGATCTAGCGGGGGATCAGATACGCAGTATTTT